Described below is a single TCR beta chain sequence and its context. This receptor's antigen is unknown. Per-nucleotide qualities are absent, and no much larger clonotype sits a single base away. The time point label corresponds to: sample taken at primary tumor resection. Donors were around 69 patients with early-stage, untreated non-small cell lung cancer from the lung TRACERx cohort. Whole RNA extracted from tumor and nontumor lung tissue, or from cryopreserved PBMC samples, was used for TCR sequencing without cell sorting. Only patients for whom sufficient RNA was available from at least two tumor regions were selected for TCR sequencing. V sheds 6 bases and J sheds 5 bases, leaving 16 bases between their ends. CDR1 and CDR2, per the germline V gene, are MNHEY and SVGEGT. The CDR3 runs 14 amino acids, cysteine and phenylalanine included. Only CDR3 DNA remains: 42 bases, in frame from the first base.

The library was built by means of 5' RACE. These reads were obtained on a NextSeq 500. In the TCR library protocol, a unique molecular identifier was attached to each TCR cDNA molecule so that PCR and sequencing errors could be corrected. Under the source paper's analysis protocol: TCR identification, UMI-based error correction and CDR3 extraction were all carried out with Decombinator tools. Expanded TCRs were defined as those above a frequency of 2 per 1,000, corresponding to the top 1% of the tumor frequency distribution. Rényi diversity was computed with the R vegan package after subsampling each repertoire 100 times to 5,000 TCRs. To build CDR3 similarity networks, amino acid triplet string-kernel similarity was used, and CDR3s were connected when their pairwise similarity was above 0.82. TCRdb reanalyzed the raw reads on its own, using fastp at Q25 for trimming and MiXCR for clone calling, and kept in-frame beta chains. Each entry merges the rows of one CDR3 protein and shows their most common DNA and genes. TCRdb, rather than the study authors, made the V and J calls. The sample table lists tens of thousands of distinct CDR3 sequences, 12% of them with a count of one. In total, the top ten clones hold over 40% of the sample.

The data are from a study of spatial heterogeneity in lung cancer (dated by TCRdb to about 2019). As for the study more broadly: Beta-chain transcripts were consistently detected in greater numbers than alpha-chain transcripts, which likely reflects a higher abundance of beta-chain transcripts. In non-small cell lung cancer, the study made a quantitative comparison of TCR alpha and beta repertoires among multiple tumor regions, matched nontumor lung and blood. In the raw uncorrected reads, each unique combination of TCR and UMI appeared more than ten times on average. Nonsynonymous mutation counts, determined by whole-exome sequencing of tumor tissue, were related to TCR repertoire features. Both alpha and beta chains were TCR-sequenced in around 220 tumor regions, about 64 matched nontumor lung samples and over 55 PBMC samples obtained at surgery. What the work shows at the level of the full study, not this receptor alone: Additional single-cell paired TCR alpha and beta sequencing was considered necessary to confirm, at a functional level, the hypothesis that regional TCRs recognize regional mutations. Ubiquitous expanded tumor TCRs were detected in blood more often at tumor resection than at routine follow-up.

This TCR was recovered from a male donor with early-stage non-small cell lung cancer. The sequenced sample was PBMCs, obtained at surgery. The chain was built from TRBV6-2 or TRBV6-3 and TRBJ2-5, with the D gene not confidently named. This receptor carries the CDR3 CASRDSPLGETQYF. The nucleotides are TGTGCCAGCAGAGACTCCCCGTTGGGGGAGACCCAGTACTTC.